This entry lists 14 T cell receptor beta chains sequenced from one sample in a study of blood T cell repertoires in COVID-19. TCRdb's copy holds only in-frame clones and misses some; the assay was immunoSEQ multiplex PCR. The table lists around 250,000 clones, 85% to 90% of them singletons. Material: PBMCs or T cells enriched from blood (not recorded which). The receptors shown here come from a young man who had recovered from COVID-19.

CDR3 in DNA: TGTGCCAGCAGTTTAGACCCTCCACTTGGTACAGCGGGGGGGCGGTACGAGCAGTACTTC. It codes for CASSLDPPLGTAGGRYEQYF. The J gene is TRBJ2-7, the V gene TRBV27, with 10 positions matching TRBD2. With V trimmed by 2 bases and J by 4 bases, 20 bases remained unmatched. CDR1 is MNHEY, CDR2 SMNVEV, per germline (reference sequence). The CDR3 totals 20 residues.

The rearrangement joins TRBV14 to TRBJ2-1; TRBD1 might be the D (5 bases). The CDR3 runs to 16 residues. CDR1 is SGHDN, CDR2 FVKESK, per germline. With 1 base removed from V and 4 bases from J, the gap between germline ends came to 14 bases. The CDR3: CASSQVVGLTYNEQFF. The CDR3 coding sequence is TGTGCCAGCAGCCAAGTTGTGGGGCTAACTTACAATGAGCAGTTCTTC.

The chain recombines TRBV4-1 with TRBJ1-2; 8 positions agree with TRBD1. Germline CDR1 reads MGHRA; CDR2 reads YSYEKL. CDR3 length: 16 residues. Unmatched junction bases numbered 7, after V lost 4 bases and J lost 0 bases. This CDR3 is CASSLDRGAANYGYTF. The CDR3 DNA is TGCGCCAGCAGCCTTGACAGGGGAGCAGCTAACTATGGCTACACCTTC.

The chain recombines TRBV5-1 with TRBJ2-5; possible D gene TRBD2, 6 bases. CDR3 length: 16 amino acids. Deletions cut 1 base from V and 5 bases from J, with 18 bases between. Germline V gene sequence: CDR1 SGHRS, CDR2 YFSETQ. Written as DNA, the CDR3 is TGCGCCAGCAGCTTGTCTGGTAGCGGCGGGTGGGAGACCCAGTACTTC. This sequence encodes CASSLSGSGGWETQYF.

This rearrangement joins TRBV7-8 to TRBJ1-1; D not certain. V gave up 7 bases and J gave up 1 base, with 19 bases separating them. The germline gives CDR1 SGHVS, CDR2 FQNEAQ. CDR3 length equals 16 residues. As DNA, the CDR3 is TGTGCCAGCAACGCGCGCTTGGATAGACAGAACACTGAAGCTTTCTTT. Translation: CASNARLDRQNTEAFF. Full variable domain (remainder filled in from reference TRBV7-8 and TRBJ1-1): GAGVSQSPRYKVAKRGQDVALRCDPISGHVSLFWYQQALGQGPEFLTYFQNEAQLDKSGLPSDRFFAERPEGSVSTLKIQRTQQEDSAVYLCASNARLDRQNTEAFFGQGTRLTVV.

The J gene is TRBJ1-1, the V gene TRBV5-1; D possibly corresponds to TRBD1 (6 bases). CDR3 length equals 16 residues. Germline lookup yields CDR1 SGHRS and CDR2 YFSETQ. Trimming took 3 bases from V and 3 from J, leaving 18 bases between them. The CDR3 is CASSWGSGRGHTEAFF. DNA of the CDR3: TGCGCCAGCAGCTGGGGGAGTGGCAGGGGACACACTGAAGCTTTCTTT.

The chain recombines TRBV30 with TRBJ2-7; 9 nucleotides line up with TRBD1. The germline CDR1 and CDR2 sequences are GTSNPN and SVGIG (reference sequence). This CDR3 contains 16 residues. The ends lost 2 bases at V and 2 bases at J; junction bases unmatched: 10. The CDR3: CAWSPLPGQGTYEQYF. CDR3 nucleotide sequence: TGTGCCTGGAGTCCTTTACCGGGACAGGGCACCTACGAGCAGTACTTC.

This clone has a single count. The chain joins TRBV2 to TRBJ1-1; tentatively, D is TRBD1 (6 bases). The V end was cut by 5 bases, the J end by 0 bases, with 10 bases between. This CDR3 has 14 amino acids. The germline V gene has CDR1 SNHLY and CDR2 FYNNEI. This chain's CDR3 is CASSSTGMNTEAFF. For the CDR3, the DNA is TGTGCCAGCAGTTCAACAGGGATGAACACTGAAGCTTTCTTT.

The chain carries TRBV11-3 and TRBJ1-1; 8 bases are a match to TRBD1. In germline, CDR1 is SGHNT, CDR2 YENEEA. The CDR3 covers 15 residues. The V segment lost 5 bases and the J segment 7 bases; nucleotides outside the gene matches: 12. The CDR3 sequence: CASSLKQGVGSEAFF. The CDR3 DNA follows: TGTGCCAGCAGCCTTAAACAGGGGGTCGGGAGTGAAGCTTTCTTT.

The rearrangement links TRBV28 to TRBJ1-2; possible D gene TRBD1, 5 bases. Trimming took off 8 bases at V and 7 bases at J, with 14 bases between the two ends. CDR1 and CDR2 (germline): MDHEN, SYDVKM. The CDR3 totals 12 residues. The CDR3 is CASGQGDGGYTF. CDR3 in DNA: TGTGCCAGCGGGCAGGGCGATGGTGGCTACACCTTC.

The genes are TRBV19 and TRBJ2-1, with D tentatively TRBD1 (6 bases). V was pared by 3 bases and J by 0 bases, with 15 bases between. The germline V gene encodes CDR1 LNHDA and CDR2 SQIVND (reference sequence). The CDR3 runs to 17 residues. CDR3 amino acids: CASSIGTSQNSYNEQFF. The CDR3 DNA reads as TGTGCCAGTAGTATTGGGACATCACAGAACTCCTACAATGAGCAGTTCTTC.

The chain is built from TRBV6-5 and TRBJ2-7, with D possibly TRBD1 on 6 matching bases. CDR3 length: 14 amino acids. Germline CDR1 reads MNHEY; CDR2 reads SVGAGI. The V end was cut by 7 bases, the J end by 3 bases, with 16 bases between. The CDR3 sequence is CASTKGGYGYEQYF. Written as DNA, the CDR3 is TGTGCCAGCACTAAAGGGGGTTACGGCTACGAGCAGTACTTC.

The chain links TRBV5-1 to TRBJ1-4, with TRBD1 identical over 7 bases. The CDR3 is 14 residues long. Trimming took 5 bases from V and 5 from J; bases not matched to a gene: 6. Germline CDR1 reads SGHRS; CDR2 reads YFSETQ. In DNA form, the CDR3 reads TGCGCCAGCAGAATACAGGGGTTAAATGAAAAACTGTTTTTT. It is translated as CASRIQGLNEKLFF.

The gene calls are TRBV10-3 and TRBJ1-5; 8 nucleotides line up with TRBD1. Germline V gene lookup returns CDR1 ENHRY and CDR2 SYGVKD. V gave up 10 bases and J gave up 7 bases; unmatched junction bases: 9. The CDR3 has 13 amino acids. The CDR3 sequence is CATAQGADQPQHF. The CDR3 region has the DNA TGTGCCACCGCTCAGGGGGCGGACCAGCCCCAGCATTTT.